A single sample gave rise to the 31 T cell receptor beta chains below, sequenced in a study of monozygotic twins with inflammatory bowel disease. TCRdb re-called the 5' RACE reads, yielding one record per CDR3 amino acid sequence without DNA. The listing contains around 150,000 distinct CDR3 sequences. Sequencing used blood. The receptors stem from a human donor with ulcerative colitis or Crohn's disease, or a healthy co-twin of an affected twin (not recorded which).

The CDR3 sequence: CASSLYPGLLDNQPQHF. V usage is TRBV27 and J usage is TRBJ1-5; the D gene TCRdb calls, TRBD1, cannot be checked with no DNA. Germline lookup yields CDR1 MNHEY and CDR2 SMNVEV (reference sequence). This CDR3 region has 17 residues.

The chain links TRBV5-4 to TRBJ2-3; there is no DNA to check the TCRdb D call of TRBD1. From germline, CDR1 is SGHNT and CDR2 YYREEE (reference sequence). The CDR3 is 16 residues long. CDR3 amino acids: CASSLALGGGRDTQYF.

The chain carries TRBV6-1 and TRBJ2-3; TCRdb selects TRBD1, and the lack of DNA leaves this call unchecked. The CDR3 consists of 16 residues. CDR1 is MNHNS and CDR2 is SASEGT in the germline V gene. CDR3 sequence: CASRSPGKASADTQYF.

The chain couples TRBV7-8 to TRBJ1-5; TCRdb's D call, TRBD1, is unchecked because there is no DNA. The CDR3 runs 15 residues. Germline loops: CDR1 SGHVS, CDR2 FQNEAQ. CDR3 residues: CASSSGTGAGQPQHF.

The rearrangement joins TRBV7-9 to TRBJ1-6; the TCRdb D gene call, TRBD1, has no DNA to confirm it. Looked up from germline, CDR1 is SEHNR and CDR2 is FQNEAQ (reference sequence). The CDR3 contains 15 residues. The chain's CDR3 is CASSPGQRYNSPLHF.

The rearrangement uses TRBV18 and TRBJ1-3; TCRdb's D call of TRBD1 is untestable without DNA. This CDR3 is built from 15 residues. CDR1 and CDR2 (germline): KGHSH, LQKENI. The CDR3 sequence: CASSPDRVNGNTIYF.

This sequence joins TRBV9 and TRBJ2-1; there is no DNA to check the TCRdb D call of TRBD1. The length of the CDR3 is 16 residues. CDR1 and CDR2 (germline): SGDLS, YYNGEE. CDR3 residues: CASSFNRDSPSNEQFF.

The rearrangement uses TRBV20-1 and TRBJ2-3; TCRdb proposes TRBD2, but this gene call is untestable without DNA. The CDR3 has 16 residues. Germline V gene lookup returns CDR1 DFQATT and CDR2 SNEGSKA (reference sequence). The CDR3 reads CSASLDQRDSTDTQYF.

This chain links TRBV18 with TRBJ2-1; TCRdb picks TRBD2, but there is no DNA to check that call. Germline CDR1 and CDR2: KGHSH and LQKENI. The CDR3 extends over 18 amino acids. The CDR3 is CASSPKKGGSISYNEQFF.

The chain joins TRBV20-1 to TRBJ2-2; TCRdb designates TRBD1, a call that cannot be tested without DNA. The CDR3 loop spans 14 amino acids. Germline values: CDR1 DFQATT, CDR2 SNEGSKA (reference sequence). CDR3 sequence: CSASAGSNTGELFF.

The chain carries TRBV5-1 and TRBJ2-4; TCRdb returns TRBD1, unconfirmable since there is no DNA. The CDR3 is 18 amino acids. In germline, CDR1 is SGHRS, CDR2 YFSETQ. The CDR3 reads CASSLHVQDQPLLNIQYF.

The gene calls are TRBV20-1 and TRBJ1-1; TCRdb picks TRBD1, but there is no DNA to check that call. Per the germline V gene, CDR1 is DFQATT and CDR2 is SNEGSKA (reference sequence). This CDR3 comprises 16 residues. CDR3 loop: CSARGTPGQRNTEAFF.

The V gene is TRBV11-2, the J gene TRBJ2-2; the D call of TRBD2 rests on TCRdb alone, since no DNA is present to check it. Germline V CDR1 and CDR2: SGHAT, FQNNGV. CDR3 size: 16 residues. CDR3: CASSQLISGEGGELFF.

The chain carries TRBV7-9 and TRBJ2-1; TCRdb returns TRBD1, unconfirmable since there is no DNA. Germline V gene lookup returns CDR1 SEHNR and CDR2 FQNEAQ (reference sequence). The CDR3 length is 15 residues. The CDR3 region is CASDPRGPHYNEQFF.

The chain recombines TRBV5-1 with TRBJ1-1; checking the TCRdb D call of TRBD1 is not possible without DNA. Germline CDR1 reads SGHRS; CDR2 reads YFSETQ. There are 16 residues in the CDR3. The CDR3 loop reads CASSYRGPTMNTEAFF.

The rearrangement joins TRBV20-1 to TRBJ1-6; TCRdb's D gene call, TRBD1, goes unchecked for lack of DNA. CDR1 and CDR2 (germline): DFQATT, SNEGSKA (reference sequence). The CDR3 contains 15 residues. CDR3 protein: CSASRGSSYNSPLHF.

V gene TRBV5-1 combines with J gene TRBJ2-3; TCRdb's D call, TRBD1, is unchecked because there is no DNA. CDR1 and CDR2 from the germline V gene are SGHRS and YFSETQ. This CDR3 has 18 amino acids. This CDR3 reads CASSSTARGHPTTDTQYF. Full variable domain (remainder filled in from reference TRBV5-1 and TRBJ2-3): KAGVTQTPRYLIKTRGQQVTLSCSPISGHRSVSWYQQTPGQGLQFLFEYFSETQRNKGNFPGRFSGRQFSNSRSEMNVSTLELGDSALYLCASSSTARGHPTTDTQYFGPGTRLTVL.

The chain uses TRBV10-3 and TRBJ1-5. The CDR3 covers 16 residues. CDR1 ENHRY and CDR2 SYGVKD come from the germline V gene. The CDR3 region is CAISEGTGEVRQPQHF.

The rearrangement links TRBV7-2 to TRBJ2-7; TCRdb's D call, TRBD1, is unchecked because there is no DNA. The CDR3 spans 16 residues. The germline V gene has CDR1 SGHTA and CDR2 FQGNSA. The CDR3 here is CASSKQGPPSSYEQYF.

The chain has TRBV19 and TRBJ1-5; absent DNA, TCRdb's TRBD1 call cannot be checked. The CDR3 covers 17 residues. The V gene's germline CDR1 is LNHDA and CDR2 SQIVND (reference sequence). The CDR3 protein is CASSSIGDRGSNQPQHF.

The chain carries TRBV15 and TRBJ1-1. Germline assignment: CDR1 LNHNV and CDR2 YYDKDF (reference sequence). The CDR3 runs 12 residues. CDR3 region: CATSRGYTEAFF.

The chain joins TRBV7-2 to TRBJ1-2; the D gene TCRdb calls, TRBD1, cannot be checked with no DNA. The CDR3 is 14 amino acids. Germline values: CDR1 SGHTA, CDR2 FQGNSA. CDR3 amino acids: CASSFGTGVHGYTF.

The chain is built from TRBV15 and TRBJ1-5; TCRdb indicates TRBD1, and absent DNA this call remains unverified. The CDR3 has 16 amino acids. CDR1 and CDR2 (germline): LNHNV, YYDKDF (reference sequence). The CDR3 is CATSRDPRGSNQPQHF. Combining the CDR3 with reference TRBV15 and TRBJ1-5 gives the whole variable domain DAMVIQNPRYQVTQFGKPVTLSCSQTLNHNVMYWYQQKSSQAPKLLFHYYDKDFNNEADTPDNFQSRRPNTSFCFLDIRSPGLGDTAMYLCATSRDPRGSNQPQHFGDGTRLSIL.

The chain joins TRBV12-3 or TRBV12-4 to TRBJ1-4; the D call of TRBD1 rests on TCRdb alone, since no DNA is present to check it. This CDR3 comprises 14 residues. The CDR3 region is CASSFGVPGEKLFF.

The rearrangement links TRBV5-1 to TRBJ2-2; the TRBD1 assignment by TCRdb is unverifiable without DNA. Germline CDR1 and CDR2: SGHRS and YFSETQ. The length of the CDR3 is 15 residues. Here the CDR3 reads CASSPPTTDTGELFF.

The rearrangement joins TRBV7-9 to TRBJ1-2. This CDR3 is built from 11 residues. CDR1 is SEHNR, CDR2 FQNEAQ, per germline (reference sequence). The CDR3 here is CASAGPYGYTF.

The rearrangement links TRBV20-1 to TRBJ1-5; TCRdb proposes TRBD1, but this gene call is untestable without DNA. The CDR3 has 13 amino acids. Looked up from germline, CDR1 is DFQATT and CDR2 is SNEGSKA (reference sequence). The CDR3 sequence is CSARYLRGSAQHF.

The chain is built from TRBV12-3 or TRBV12-4 and TRBJ2-2; the D call from TCRdb, TRBD2, cannot be confirmed without DNA. CDR3 length: 17 residues. The CDR3: CASSSPGSGIGAGELFF.

V is TRBV20-1 and J is TRBJ2-1. Germline CDR1 DFQATT, CDR2 SNEGSKA (reference sequence). This CDR3 comprises 14 residues. The CDR3 protein is CGARYPSSYNEQFF.

The gene calls are TRBV11-2 and TRBJ2-7; the D call from TCRdb, TRBD1, cannot be confirmed without DNA. The CDR3 is made up of 14 amino acids. From germline, CDR1 is SGHAT and CDR2 FQNNGV. The CDR3 spells CASRNPGQRYEQYF.

This rearrangement joins TRBV7-2 to TRBJ1-1; the TCRdb call, TRBD1, lacks DNA for checking. The CDR3 runs to 14 residues. The germline V gene has CDR1 SGHTA and CDR2 FQGNSA. The CDR3 sequence is CASSLFPGNTEAFF.